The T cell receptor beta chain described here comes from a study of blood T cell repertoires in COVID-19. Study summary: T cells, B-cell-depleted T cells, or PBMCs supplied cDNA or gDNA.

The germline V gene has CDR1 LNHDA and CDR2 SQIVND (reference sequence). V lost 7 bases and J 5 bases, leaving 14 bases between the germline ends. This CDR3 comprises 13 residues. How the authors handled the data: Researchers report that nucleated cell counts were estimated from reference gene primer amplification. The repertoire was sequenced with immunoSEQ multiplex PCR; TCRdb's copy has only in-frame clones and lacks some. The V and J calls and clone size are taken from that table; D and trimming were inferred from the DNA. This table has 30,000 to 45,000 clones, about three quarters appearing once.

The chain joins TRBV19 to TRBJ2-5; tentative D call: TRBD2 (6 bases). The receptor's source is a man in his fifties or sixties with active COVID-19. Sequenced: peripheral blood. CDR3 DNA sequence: TGTGCCAGTACCCCCCCAAGCGGGGAGACCCAGTACTTC. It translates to CASTPPSGETQYF.